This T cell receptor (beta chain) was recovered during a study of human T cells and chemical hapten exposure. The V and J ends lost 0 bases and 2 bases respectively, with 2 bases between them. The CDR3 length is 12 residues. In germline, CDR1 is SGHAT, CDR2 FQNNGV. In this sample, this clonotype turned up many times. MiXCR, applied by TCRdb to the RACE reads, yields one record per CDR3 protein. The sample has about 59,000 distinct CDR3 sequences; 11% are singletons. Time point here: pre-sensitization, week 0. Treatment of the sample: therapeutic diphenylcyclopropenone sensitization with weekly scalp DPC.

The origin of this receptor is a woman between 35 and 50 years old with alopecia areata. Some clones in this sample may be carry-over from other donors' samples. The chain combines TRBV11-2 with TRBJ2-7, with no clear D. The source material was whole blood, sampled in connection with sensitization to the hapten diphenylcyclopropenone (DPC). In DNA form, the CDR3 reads TGTGCCAGCAGCTTAGATACCTACGAGCAGTACTTC. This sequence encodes CASSLDTYEQYF.